Each of the 30 T cell receptor beta chains below was sequenced from the same sample in a study of T cells in localized non-small cell lung cancer. Clones were sequenced by immunoSEQ multiplex PCR, and TCRdb holds only the in-frame ones, with some missing. The profile covers about 34,000 clones, with 94% appearing a single time and 0.73% taken by the ten largest. Sample: peripheral blood, taken before any cancer treatment. Source of these receptors: a woman aged 40-75 years with stage I lung adenocarcinoma.

The chain joins TRBV28 to TRBJ1-6, with D perhaps matching TRBD1 (5 bases). Trimming left V 6 bases short and J 5 bases short, with 14 bases between. The CDR3 runs 15 residues. Germline V lookup: CDR1 MDHEN, CDR2 SYDVKM. CDR3 sequence: CASSYRDGHNSPLHF. Here the CDR3 DNA reads TGTGCCAGCAGCTACCGGGACGGACATAATTCACCCCTCCACTTT.

The chain links TRBV3-2 to TRBJ1-2. TRBV3-2 is a pseudogene. The CDR3 consists of 9 residues. DNA for the CDR3: TGTGCCAGCAGCCCTCTACTAAACTTC. Translation: CASSPLLNF.

V and J are TRBV7-6 and TRBJ1-6; D gene ambiguous. The CDR3 runs to 14 residues. Germline-derived CDR1 and CDR2 are SGHVS and FNYEAQ. V shed 3 bases and J shed 5 bases, with 8 bases lying between them. The CDR3 sequence is CASSLHRNNSPLHF. The CDR3 DNA reads as TGTGCCAGCAGCTTGCACAGAAATAATTCACCCCTCCACTTT.

The J gene is TRBJ1-3, the V gene TRBV4-3, with D perhaps matching TRBD1 (5 bases). V lost 0 bases and J 4 bases, leaving 7 bases between the germline ends. Per the germline V gene, CDR1 is LGHNA and CDR2 is YSLEER. This CDR3 has 14 residues. The CDR3 here is CASSQEGGGNTIYF. The CDR3 bases are TGCGCCAGCAGCCAAGAGGGGGGAGGAAACACCATATATTTT.

In its sample, this clone was seen once. The chain couples TRBV5-1 to TRBJ1-1, with D unresolved. Between the trimmed V and J ends, which lost 5 bases and 2 bases, there was a span of 16 bases. Per germline, CDR1 SGHRS and CDR2 YFSETQ. CDR3 length: 15 amino acids. CDR3 sequence (DNA): TGCGCCAGCAGTCACGGACGGGAAAGCAACACTGAAGCTTTCTTT. It codes for CASSHGRESNTEAFF.

The chain couples TRBV28 to TRBJ1-1; D call uncertain. CDR3 size: 12 residues. Germline V gene lookup returns CDR1 MDHEN and CDR2 SYDVKM. V was pared by 2 bases and J by 4 bases, with 5 bases between. The CDR3 nucleotides are TGTGCCAGCAGTTTAGAAACCACTGAAGCTTTCTTT. As protein: CASSLETTEAFF. The full variable domain, rest sourced from reference TRBV28 and TRBJ1-1, is DVKVTQSSRYLVKRTGEKVFLECVQDMDHENMFWYRQDPGLGLRLIYFSYDVKMKEKGDIPEGYSVSREKKERFSLILESASTNQTSMYLCASSLETTEAFFGQGTRLTVV.

This clone was detected only once. The chain recombines TRBV7-9 with TRBJ1-2, with TRBD1 as a possible D gene (6 bases). Germline V gene sequence: CDR1 SEHNR, CDR2 FQNEAQ (reference sequence). Trimming took 5 bases from V and 4 from J, leaving 11 bases between them. This CDR3 spans 13 amino acids. The CDR3 reads CASSTRTVYGYTF. For the CDR3, the DNA is TGTGCCAGCAGCACGCGGACAGTCTATGGCTACACCTTC.

The V gene is TRBV28, the J gene TRBJ2-7; D unclear. Germline V CDR1 and CDR2: MDHEN, SYDVKM. The CDR3 has 12 residues. The ends were cut back, 5 bases at V and 0 bases at J, with 5 bases in the middle. The CDR3 reads CASSLSSYEQYF. In DNA, the CDR3 is TGTGCCAGCAGTCTTAGCTCCTACGAGCAGTACTTC.

The chain uses TRBV5-4 and TRBJ2-3; D ambiguous. Trimming pared 1 base from V and 4 bases from J, leaving 7 bases between. The CDR3 runs 13 residues. Looked up from germline, CDR1 is SGHNT and CDR2 is YYREEE (reference sequence). DNA for the CDR3: TGTGCCAGCAGCTTGAGCGCCGCAGATACGCAGTATTTT. This encodes CASSLSAADTQYF.

DNA for the CDR3: TGTGCCAGCAGCTTGGGATACAGGGTCAATATGAACACTGAAGCTTTCTTT. Translated, it gives CASSLGYRVNMNTEAFF. The V call is TRBV5-5, the J call TRBJ1-1, with D perhaps TRBD1 (6 bases). Between the trimmed V and J ends, which lost 0 bases and 0 bases, there was a span of 15 bases. CDR3 length: 17 residues. Germline CDR1 reads SGHKS; CDR2 reads YYEKEE (reference sequence).

The chain carries TRBV7-3 and TRBJ1-1; possibly TRBD1 for D (6 bases). V lost 5 bases and J lost 0, with 13 bases in between. Germline-derived CDR1 and CDR2 are SGHTA and FQGTGA. This CDR3 comprises 15 residues. The chain's CDR3 is CASSPLTGMNTEAFF. The CDR3 region has the DNA TGTGCCAGCAGCCCCCTGACAGGAATGAACACTGAAGCTTTCTTT. The entire variable domain, with the rest obtained from reference TRBV7-3 and TRBJ1-1, is as follows: GAGVSQTPSNKVTEKGKYVELRCDPISGHTALYWYRQSLGQGPEFLIYFQGTGAADDSGLPNDRFFAVRPEGSVSTLKIQRTERGDSAVYLCASSPLTGMNTEAFFGQGTRLTVV.

The V and J genes are TRBV6-1 and TRBJ2-6; possibly TRBD2 for D (7 bases). Trimming left V 4 bases short and J 0 bases short, with 10 bases between. CDR3 length: 16 amino acids. Germline assignment: CDR1 MNHNS and CDR2 SASEGT. The CDR3 DNA follows: TGTGCCAGCAGTGCGGGGGGCCGCTCTGGGGCCAACGTCCTGACTTTC. It yields the protein CASSAGGRSGANVLTF.

This chain joins TRBV27 and TRBJ1-5, with a tentative D call TRBD1 (5 bases). This CDR3 has 14 amino acids. With 7 bases removed from V and 0 bases from J, the gap between germline ends came to 10 bases. Germline-derived CDR1 and CDR2 are MNHEY and SMNVEV (reference sequence). CDR3 nucleotide sequence: TGTGCCAGCAAGAGGGGCGGTAGCAATCAGCCCCAGCATTTT. Its protein is CASKRGGSNQPQHF.

V is TRBV7-9 and J is TRBJ2-4, with D perhaps matching TRBD1 (6 bases). CDR3 length: 17 residues. Looked up from germline, CDR1 is SEHNR and CDR2 is FQNEAQ (reference sequence). The ends were cut back, 5 bases at V and 0 bases at J, with 17 bases in the middle. The chain's CDR3 is CASSAATGSLAKNIQYF. As DNA, the CDR3 is TGTGCCAGCAGCGCCGCAACAGGGTCACTAGCCAAAAACATTCAGTACTTC.

The genes are TRBV5-8 and TRBJ2-1; 9 bases align to TRBD2. The V gene's germline CDR1 is SGHTS and CDR2 YDEGEE. There are 15 residues in the CDR3. With V trimmed by 1 base and J by 4 bases, 3 bases remained unmatched. The DNA of the CDR3 is TGTGCCAGCAGCTTGCGAGCGGGGGGATACAATGAGCAGTTCTTC. Translation gives CASSLRAGGYNEQFF.

The sample holds a few counts of this clone. This chain connects TRBV5-1 to TRBJ2-3, with 7 bases lining up with TRBD1. The germline gives CDR1 SGHRS, CDR2 YFSETQ. The CDR3 contains 15 residues. The J segment lost 1 base and the V segment lost 2 bases, leaving 4 bases of the junction unmatched. The CDR3 spells CASSFPGGRTDTQYF. The DNA of the CDR3 is TGCGCCAGCAGCTTTCCAGGGGGTCGCACAGATACGCAGTATTTT.

The J gene is TRBJ2-3, the V gene TRBV5-1; the match to TRBD1 covers 9 bases. Germline-derived CDR1 and CDR2 are SGHRS and YFSETQ. The junction had 6 bases not matched to a gene; V was cut back by 6 bases and J by 1 base. The CDR3 consists of 15 residues. CDR3 sequence: CASKGWTGGTDTQYF. In nucleotides, the CDR3 is TGCGCCAGCAAAGGGTGGACAGGGGGCACAGATACGCAGTATTTT.

The DNA for the CDR3 is TGCGCCAGCAGCCAAGATTTAGGGACCGCGACTCTCTATGGCTACACCTTC. Protein product: CASSQDLGTATLYGYTF. The chain recombines TRBV4-3 with TRBJ1-2, with D perhaps matching TRBD1 (5 bases). This CDR3 contains 17 residues. V was pared by 0 bases and J by 4 bases, with 18 bases between. The germline V gene encodes CDR1 LGHNA and CDR2 YSLEER.

The chain employs TRBV4-1 and TRBJ2-1, with D uncertain. Per germline, CDR1 MGHRA and CDR2 YSYEKL. The CDR3 is 16 amino acids. V lost 0 bases and J lost 0, with 9 bases in between. CDR3 residues: CASSQDILSSYNEQFF. CDR3 nucleotide sequence: TGCGCCAGCAGCCAAGATATCTTAAGCTCCTACAATGAGCAGTTCTTC.

A single count supports this clone. V usage is TRBV5-1 and J usage is TRBJ2-1; tentatively, D is TRBD2 (6 bases). V gave up 3 bases and J gave up 7 bases, with 14 bases separating them. The CDR3 covers 14 residues. Germline CDR1 and CDR2: SGHRS and YFSETQ. The CDR3 reads CASSSGGSGNEQFF. CDR3 bases: TGCGCCAGCAGCTCCGGAGGGTCCGGGAATGAGCAGTTCTTC.

The chain carries TRBV7-9 and TRBJ2-1, with TRBD2 matching over 10 bases. Per germline, CDR1 SEHNR and CDR2 FQNEAQ (reference sequence). J was trimmed by 4 bases and V by 5 bases; bases with no gene match: 8. The CDR3 spans 16 residues. The CDR3 here is CASSPERGGSYNEQFF. CDR3 in DNA: TGTGCCAGCAGCCCGGAGCGGGGGGGGTCTTACAATGAGCAGTTCTTC.

The rearrangement uses TRBV6-6 and TRBJ1-4; no definite D call. The CDR3 runs to 13 residues. From germline, CDR1 is MNHNY and CDR2 SVGAGI (reference sequence). Trimming cost V 5 bases and J 4 bases, with 8 bases left between them. The CDR3 loop reads CASSRDFNEKLFF. In nucleotides, the CDR3 is TGTGCCAGCAGTAGGGATTTTAATGAAAAACTGTTTTTT.

This chain connects TRBV15 to TRBJ2-7, with a possible D match to TRBD2 (6 bases). The CDR3 is 17 amino acids. Germline V gene sequence: CDR1 LNHNV, CDR2 YYDKDF (reference sequence). V was pared by 0 bases and J by 7 bases, with 22 bases between. The CDR3 sequence: CATSRDLSGLGGEEQYF. The CDR3, as DNA: TGTGCCACCAGCAGAGATCTATCAGGGCTGGGGGGTGAGGAGCAGTACTTC.

The chain combines TRBV5-1 with TRBJ1-5, with D perhaps matching TRBD1 (5 bases). The CDR3 spans 15 residues. Germline-derived CDR1 and CDR2 are SGHRS and YFSETQ. Trimming shortened V by 4 bases and J by 3 bases, and 14 bases separated the two germline ends. CDR3: CASSQGTTDNQPQHF. DNA of the CDR3: TGCGCCAGCAGCCAAGGGACCACCGACAATCAGCCCCAGCATTTT.

The chain links TRBV4-1 to TRBJ2-1; D assignment may be TRBD1 or TRBD2 (5 bases each). Germline loops: CDR1 MGHRA, CDR2 YSYEKL. Trimming took 0 bases from V and 7 from J, leaving 16 bases between them. This CDR3 has 16 residues. The CDR3 loop is CASSQDGTPGWNEQFF. CDR3 DNA sequence: TGCGCCAGCAGCCAAGACGGGACCCCAGGTTGGAATGAGCAGTTCTTC.

The chain has TRBV5-1 and TRBJ1-2, with 8 bases fitting TRBD1. The V gene's germline CDR1 is SGHRS and CDR2 YFSETQ. J was trimmed by 4 bases and V by 4 bases; bases with no gene match: 12. CDR3 length: 16 amino acids. The CDR3 loop is CASSTMGQVPAYGYTF. For the CDR3, the DNA is TGCGCCAGCAGCACTATGGGACAGGTTCCAGCCTATGGCTACACCTTC.

This rearrangement joins TRBV7-8 to TRBJ2-3; tentatively, D is TRBD1 (6 bases). The V gene lost 5 bases and the J gene lost 4 bases, with 19 bases spanning the gap. The CDR3 contains 16 residues. Germline CDR1 SGHVS, CDR2 FQNEAQ. The CDR3 bases are TGTGCCAGCAGCCCCCGGGACACGCAGAGGGCAGATACGCAGTATTTT. Translation: CASSPRDTQRADTQYF.

The chain joins TRBV5-1 to TRBJ1-1; possible D gene TRBD1, 5 bases. The germline V and J ends were trimmed by 0 bases and 1 base, with 7 bases remaining between them. CDR1 and CDR2 (germline): SGHRS, YFSETQ. The CDR3 runs to 14 residues. CDR3 loop: CASSLEGRNTEAFF. The CDR3 DNA reads TGCGCCAGCAGCTTGGAGGGGAGGAACACTGAAGCTTTCTTT.

The chain links TRBV2 to TRBJ1-5; 10 bases are a match to TRBD1. The germline V gene has CDR1 SNHLY and CDR2 FYNNEI. Trimming removed 9 bases from V and 4 bases from J; junction bases left unmatched: 9. The CDR3 spans 15 residues. The CDR3 sequence: CASNRDRGGNQPQHF. In DNA, the CDR3 is TGTGCCAGTAACCGGGACAGGGGTGGGAATCAGCCCCAGCATTTT.

The sample holds one count of this clone. This chain connects TRBV5-6 to TRBJ2-5; 8 bases align to TRBD1. Germline loops: CDR1 SGHDT, CDR2 YYEEEE. V trimming: 3 bases; J trimming: 0 bases; junction bases outside the gene matches: 7. The CDR3 contains 16 residues. The CDR3 nucleotides read TGTGCCAGCAGCTCACTATGGACAGGGAACCAAGAGACCCAGTACTTC. Its protein is CASSSLWTGNQETQYF.